A selection of T cell receptor beta chains follows, all from one sample in a study of T cell repertoires in cytomegalovirus infection. TCRdb re-called the reads through MiXCR, storing one row per CDR3 protein. The sample yields approximately 250,000 distinct CDR3 sequences, approximately 9% seen once. Sequenced material: PBMCs. The receptor set was obtained from a human donor in good health (CMV status not recorded). Some clones in this sample may be carry-over from other donors' samples. Each CDR3 is given with its conserved first and last residue. D genes are given only for firm matches. Where a row states a size, it is once, few, many or the class of an expanded clone; other rows omit it.

d_gene	abundance	v_gene	j_gene	CDR3aa	CDR3nt
NA	few	TRBV5-4	TRBJ2-6	CASSPLDGLTTYSGANVLTF	TGTGCCAGCAGCCCCCTGGACGGGCTAACCACCTACTCTGGGGCCAACGTCCTGACTTTC
TRBD1	few	TRBV19	TRBJ2-7	CASKTADRGEQYF	TGTGCCAGTAAAACCGCGGACAGGGGTGAGCAGTACTTC
TRBD1	few	TRBV3-1	TRBJ2-4	CASSQEQGALGIAKNIQYF	TGTGCCAGCAGCCAAGAGCAGGGGGCCCTCGGTATAGCCAAAAACATTCAGTACTTC
TRBD2	many	TRBV28	TRBJ2-1	CASSLHASGRPGNEQFF	TGTGCCAGCAGTTTGCACGCTAGCGGGAGGCCGGGGAATGAGCAGTTCTTC
NA	few	TRBV4-3	TRBJ2-3	CASSQVPAGTQDTQYF	TGCGCCAGCAGCCAAGTTCCTGCGGGAACACAAGATACGCAGTATTTT
NA	many	TRBV15	TRBJ1-2	CATSRDKIPGYTF	TGTGCCACCAGCAGAGATAAAATCCCTGGCTACACCTTC
NA	many	TRBV7-9	TRBJ1-1	CASSFAAAEAFF	TGTGCCAGCAGCTTTGCGGCAGCGGAAGCTTTCTTT
TRBD2	few	TRBV15	TRBJ2-5	CATSRGGEGQTQYF	TGTGCCACCAGCAGAGGTGGGGAGGGACAGACCCAGTACTTC
NA	many	TRBV7-2	TRBJ2-7	CASSLDPGHIYEQYF	TGTGCCAGCAGCTTAGATCCGGGACACATCTACGAGCAGTACTTC
NA	NA	TRBV7-2	TRBJ2-3	CASTSTRASTDTQYF	TGTGCCAGCACCTCGACCCGGGCTAGCACAGATACGCAGTATTTT
NA	many	TRBV7-8	TRBJ1-1	CASSLENWSIAFF	TGTGCCAGCAGCTTAGAAAATTGGTCTATTGCTTTCTTT
TRBD1	many	TRBV20-1	TRBJ1-1	CSARAGTGVTEAFF	TGCAGTGCTAGAGCCGGGACAGGGGTCACTGAAGCTTTCTTT
TRBD1	many	TRBV7-6	TRBJ1-2	CASSLVAGGDYGYTF	TGTGCCAGCAGCTTAGTAGCAGGGGGGGACTATGGCTACACCTTC
TRBD2	few	TRBV20-1	TRBJ2-7	CSAPGTSGGALREQYF	TGCAGTGCTCCGGGGACTAGCGGGGGGGCCTTGCGCGAGCAGTACTTC
TRBD2	many	TRBV6-2/TRBV6-3	TRBJ2-3	CASSPPAGVSTDTQYF	TGTGCCAGCAGTCCCCCCGCGGGGGTCAGCACAGATACGCAGTATTTT
NA	many	TRBV7-2	TRBJ1-5	CASSRKRAGGAAANQPQHF	TGTGCCAGCAGCCGTAAAAGGGCCGGGGGCGCAGCCGCAAATCAGCCCCAGCATTTT
TRBD1	many	TRBV7-2	TRBJ2-7	CASSFRLQGVPYEQYF	TGTGCCAGCAGCTTCCGCCTACAGGGGGTCCCCTACGAGCAGTACTTC
NA	few	TRBV29-1	TRBJ1-1	CSVEGHPKGTEAFF	TGCAGCGTTGAGGGACACCCTAAGGGGACTGAAGCTTTCTTT
NA	many	TRBV7-6	TRBJ2-3	CASSSATLDTQYF	TGTGCCAGCAGCTCCGCGACTCTAGATACGCAGTATTTT
TRBD2	few	TRBV28	TRBJ2-5	CASSFTGSGGTQYF	TGTGCCAGCAGTTTTACGGGGAGCGGGGGAACCCAGTACTTC
NA	NA	TRBV19	TRBJ2-5	CATQPATQETQYF	TGTGCCACCCAACCGGCTACTCAAGAGACCCAGTACTTC
NA	many	TRBV7-6	TRBJ1-6	CASSLGSGSSSPLHF	TGTGCCAGCAGCTTAGGGTCAGGGAGTAGTTCACCCCTCCACTTT